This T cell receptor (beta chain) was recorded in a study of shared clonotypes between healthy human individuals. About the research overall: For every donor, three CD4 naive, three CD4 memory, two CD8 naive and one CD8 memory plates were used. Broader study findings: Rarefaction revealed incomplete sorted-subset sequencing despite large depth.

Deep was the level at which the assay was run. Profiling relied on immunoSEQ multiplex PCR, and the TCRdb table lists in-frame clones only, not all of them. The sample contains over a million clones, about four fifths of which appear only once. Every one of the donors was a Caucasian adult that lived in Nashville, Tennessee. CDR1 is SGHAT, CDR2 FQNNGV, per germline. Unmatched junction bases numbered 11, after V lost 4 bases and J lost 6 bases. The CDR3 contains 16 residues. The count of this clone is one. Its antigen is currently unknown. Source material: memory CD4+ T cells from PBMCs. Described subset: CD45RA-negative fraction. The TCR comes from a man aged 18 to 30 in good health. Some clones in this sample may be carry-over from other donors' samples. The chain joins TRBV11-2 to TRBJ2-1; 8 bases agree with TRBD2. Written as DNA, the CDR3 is TGTGCCAGCAGCTCACAGCGGGAGACGCTGGGCAATGAGCAGTTCTTC. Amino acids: CASSSQRETLGNEQFF. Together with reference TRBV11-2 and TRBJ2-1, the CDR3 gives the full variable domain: EAGVAQSPRYKIIEKRQSVAFWCNPISGHATLYWYQQILGQGPKLLIQFQNNGVVDDSQLPKDRFSAERLKGVDSTLKIQPAKLEDSAVYLCASSSQRETLGNEQFFGPGTRLTVL.